This T cell receptor beta chain was sequenced during a study of memory CD4+ T cells and cytomegalovirus serostatus. About the research overall: Healthy Belgian adult donors included roughly nine CMV-positive and fewer than 25 CMV-negative people.

Sequenced by immunoSEQ multiplex PCR; TCRdb stores in-frame clones only, minus some. The data show about 39,000 clones, around three quarters seen once. Single viable CD3+CD4+CD8-CD45RO+ cells were sorted as the memory CD4+ T cells. Trimming cost V 7 bases and J 10 bases, with 24 bases left between them. The CDR3 has 15 residues. Germline values: CDR1 SGHNT, CDR2 YYREEE (reference sequence). The J gene is TRBJ2-1, the V gene TRBV5-4, with a tentative D call TRBD2 (6 bases). The sequencing input was memory CD4+ T cells from blood. The receptor was isolated from an adult in good health and CMV-seronegative. CDR3 DNA sequence: TGTGCCAGCCATCCCCTCAGAGGCGGGGTGGGGGAGCAGTTCTTC. This codes for CASHPLRGGVGEQFF.